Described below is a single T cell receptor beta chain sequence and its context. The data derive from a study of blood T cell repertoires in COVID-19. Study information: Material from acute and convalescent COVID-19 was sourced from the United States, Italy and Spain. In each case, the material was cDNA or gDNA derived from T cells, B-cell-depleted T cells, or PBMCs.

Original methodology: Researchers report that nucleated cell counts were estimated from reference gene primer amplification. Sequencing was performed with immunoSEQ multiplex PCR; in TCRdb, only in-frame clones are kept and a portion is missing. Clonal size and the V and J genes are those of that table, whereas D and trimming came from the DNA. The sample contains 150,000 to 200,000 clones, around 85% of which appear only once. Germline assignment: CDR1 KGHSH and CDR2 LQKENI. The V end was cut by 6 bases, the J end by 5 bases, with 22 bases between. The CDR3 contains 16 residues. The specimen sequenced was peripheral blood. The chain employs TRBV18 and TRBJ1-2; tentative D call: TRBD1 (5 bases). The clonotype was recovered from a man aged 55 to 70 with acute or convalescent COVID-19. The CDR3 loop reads CASSPTPGPTSYGYTF. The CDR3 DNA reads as TGTGCCAGCTCCCCAACACCAGGGCCCACCAGTTATGGCTACACCTTC. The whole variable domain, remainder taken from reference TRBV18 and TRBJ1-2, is NAGVMQNPRHLVRRRGQEARLRCSPMKGHSHVYWYRQLPEEGLKFMVYLQKENIIDESGMPKERFSAEFPKEGPSILRIQQVVRGDSAAYFCASSPTPGPTSYGYTFGSGTRLTVV.